The entry below describes one T cell receptor (beta chain). The entry originates in a study of OX40 agonist ivuxolimab in advanced cancers. Study information: Among those enrolled, mean age was 60 years (range about 23 to 85) and 82.7% were male.

Sequencing was performed with immunoSEQ multiplex PCR; in TCRdb, only in-frame clones are kept and a portion is missing. The sample contains about 53,000 clones, 75% to 80% of which appear only once. The CDR3 runs 14 residues. Between the trimmed V and J ends, which lost 3 bases and 6 bases, there was a span of 15 bases. Germline values: CDR1 GTSNPN, CDR2 SVGIG (reference sequence). The rearrangement links TRBV30 to TRBJ1-5; perhaps TRBD1 as D (6 bases). The sample was CD4+ or CD8+ T cells sorted from blood, taken in a trial of the OX40 agonist ivuxolimab. The clonotype was recovered from an adult with an advanced solid tumor such as melanoma, head and neck, liver or kidney cancer. This chain's CDR3 is CAWSLGGKSQPQHF. CDR3 bases: TGTGCCTGGAGCCTAGGGGGGAAGAGTCAGCCCCAGCATTTT.